The subject of this entry is one T cell receptor beta chain. Its antigen is not known. This sample was included in a study of beta chain features in type 1 diabetes. Study results and limitations: VDJ junctions from type 1 diabetes patients carried fewer insertions and larger deletions. Significant though moderate, a shortening of TCRB CDR3s appeared in all four CD4+ subsets of Type 1 diabetes patients. A greater similarity of naive, central memory and Treg TCRB repertoires was seen among patients than among healthy donors.

The single heparinised draw taken from each donor contained around 120 mL of blood on average. Every sorted population was more than 95% pure. The entirety of the isolated RNA underwent reverse transcription, so expressed TCRB transcripts were sequenced. This table comes from immunoSEQ multiplex PCR, and its TCRdb copy is limited to in-frame clones, with some not included. This sample has 640,000 or so clones; about 14% occur once, and the top ten carry 0.03% to 0.04%. This receptor was identified in a man aged 18 to 29 with type 1 diabetes. Sequenced material: naive CD4+ T cells from blood.

CDR3 nucleotides: TGCGCCAGCAGCTTCGGTAGCGGGTCCAAAAACATTCAGTACTTC. This translates into CASSFGSGSKNIQYF. The V gene is TRBV5-1, the J gene TRBJ2-4; 7 bases align to TRBD2. Germline V gene data show CDR1 as SGHRS and CDR2 as YFSETQ. The CDR3 totals 15 residues. V shed 2 bases, J shed 2 bases, and the junction held 4 bases outside the gene matches. Using reference TRBV5-1 and TRBJ2-4 for the parts outside the CDR3, the full variable domain is KAGVTQTPRYLIKTRGQQVTLSCSPISGHRSVSWYQQTPGQGLQFLFEYFSETQRNKGNFPGRFSGRQFSNSRSEMNVSTLELGDSALYLCASSFGSGSKNIQYFGAGTRLSVL.